This T cell receptor beta chain was recorded in a study of control samples from healthy donors and cancer patients (dated by TCRdb to 2019 to 2021). Receptors were amplified or captured by the immunoSEQ multiplex PCR assay. The table was pulled from immuneACCESS by TCRdb, which kept in-frame rearrangements only. Such tables lose some clones; where checked, under half of the loss comes from unresolved V genes, and the rest has no known cause. The sample profile shows tens of thousands of clones; roughly 84% of them were found once. The leading ten clones occupy more than 13% of the sample. This clone has more than one count but fewer than ten. No antigen is known for it. Per-base quality was not reported, and no clone a single base away is much larger than it. The sequencing input was blood. The receptor was isolated from a middle-aged man in good health.

The CDR3 corresponds to CASSLAGQLQETQYF. The DNA sequence follows: TGCGCCAGCAGCTTGGCTGGACAGCTCCAAGAGACCCAGTACTTC. Recombination connected TRBV5-1 to TRBJ2-5; the D gene is possibly TRBD1, with 6 bases matching. V loses 0 bases, J loses 1 base, and the germline ends lie 10 bases apart. The CDR3 spans 15 residues, from the cysteine through the phenylalanine. This entry keeps only the CDR3 DNA: 45 bases, framed from base 1. The germline V gene sets CDR1 to SGHRS and CDR2 to YFSETQ.